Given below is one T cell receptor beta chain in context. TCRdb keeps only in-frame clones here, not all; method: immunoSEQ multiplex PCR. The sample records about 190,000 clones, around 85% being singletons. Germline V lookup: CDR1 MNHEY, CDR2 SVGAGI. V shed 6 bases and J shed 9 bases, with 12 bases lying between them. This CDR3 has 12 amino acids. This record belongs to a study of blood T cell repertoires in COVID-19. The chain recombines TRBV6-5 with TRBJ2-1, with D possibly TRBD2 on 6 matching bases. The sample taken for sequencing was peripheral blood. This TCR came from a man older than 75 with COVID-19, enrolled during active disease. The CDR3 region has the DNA TGTGCCAGCAGAAACTACGGGGGTGAGCAGTTCTTC. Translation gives CASRNYGGEQFF.